The 26 T cell receptor beta chains below were found in one sample sequenced in a study of monozygotic twins with inflammatory bowel disease. Reprocessing the 5' RACE reads, TCRdb reports a single entry for every CDR3 protein and omits DNA. The ten top clones account for 2.4%, within a sample of 150,000 to 200,000 distinct CDR3 sequences. What was sequenced was blood. The receptors derive from a human donor with ulcerative colitis or Crohn's disease, or a healthy co-twin of an affected twin (not recorded which).

The CDR3 spells CASSDRGPQHF. The gene calls are TRBV12-3 or TRBV12-4 and TRBJ1-5. CDR3 length: 11 amino acids.

The CDR3 is CASRRTVISYEQYF. This chain links TRBV5-5 with TRBJ2-7. This CDR3 contains 14 residues. Germline V gene lookup returns CDR1 SGHKS and CDR2 YYEKEE (reference sequence).

The genes are TRBV20-1 and TRBJ2-5; TCRdb proposes TRBD2, but this gene call is untestable without DNA. CDR3 length: 13 amino acids. Germline V gene data show CDR1 as DFQATT and CDR2 as SNEGSKA (reference sequence). CDR3: CSARAGGRETQYF.

The chain employs TRBV5-6 and TRBJ2-2; TCRdb's D call, TRBD1, is unchecked because there is no DNA. Germline V gene sequence: CDR1 SGHDT, CDR2 YYEEEE. The CDR3 covers 17 residues. CDR3 residues: CASSLDGTAANTGELFF.

V gene TRBV6-2 or TRBV6-3 combines with J gene TRBJ2-7; without DNA, the TCRdb call of TRBD1 cannot be checked. The CDR3 sequence is 14 residues long. CDR1 and CDR2 (germline): MNHEY, SVGEGT. CDR3 region: CASSQGQGRYEQYF.

The rearrangement uses TRBV5-1 and TRBJ2-5; the D gene TCRdb calls, TRBD2, cannot be checked with no DNA. Germline V lookup: CDR1 SGHRS, CDR2 YFSETQ. This CDR3 is 14 amino acids long. The CDR3 here is CASNPMGSQETQYF. Filled out from reference TRBV5-1 and TRBJ2-5, the complete variable domain reads KAGVTQTPRYLIKTRGQQVTLSCSPISGHRSVSWYQQTPGQGLQFLFEYFSETQRNKGNFPGRFSGRQFSNSRSEMNVSTLELGDSALYLCASNPMGSQETQYFGPGTRLLVL.

The rearrangement links TRBV20-1 to TRBJ2-5; the TCRdb call, TRBD1, lacks DNA for checking. Germline CDR1 and CDR2: DFQATT and SNEGSKA (reference sequence). The CDR3 loop spans 13 amino acids. CDR3 residues: CSAPHGGRETQYF.

The rearrangement links TRBV12-3 or TRBV12-4 to TRBJ1-1; the D call from TCRdb, TRBD1, cannot be confirmed without DNA. CDR3 length: 12 amino acids. The CDR3 reads CASAPMNTEAFF.

The chain is built from TRBV11-1 and TRBJ2-3. Germline-derived CDR1 and CDR2 are SGHAT and FQDESV (reference sequence). The CDR3 runs to 13 residues. CDR3 amino acids: CASSLGAGDTQYF.

The CDR3 sequence is CASSLEAGTGTGELFF. The chain joins TRBV7-7 to TRBJ2-2; TCRdb's D call, TRBD1, is unchecked because there is no DNA. Germline CDR1 SSHAT, CDR2 FNYEAQ (reference sequence). The CDR3 is made up of 16 amino acids.

The rearrangement uses TRBV7-2 and TRBJ1-1; TCRdb's D call of TRBD1 is untestable without DNA. Germline V gives CDR1 SGHTA, CDR2 FQGNSA. The CDR3 has 15 residues. This chain's CDR3 is CASSPRGGSNTEAFF.

CDR3 in amino acids: CSVEIGGGETQYF. The V call is TRBV29-1, the J call TRBJ2-5; TCRdb outputs TRBD1, but without DNA this stays unchecked. CDR1 is SQVTM and CDR2 is ANQGSEA in the germline V gene. This CDR3 spans 13 amino acids.

The V and J genes are TRBV7-9 and TRBJ1-5. From germline, CDR1 is SEHNR and CDR2 FQNEAQ (reference sequence). This CDR3 has 12 residues. The CDR3 region is CASSLTNQPQHF.

The chain has TRBV5-1 and TRBJ2-4. This CDR3 has 12 amino acids. Germline V lookup: CDR1 SGHRS, CDR2 YFSETQ. The CDR3 reads CASSSDNNIQYF.

The V and J genes are TRBV4-3 and TRBJ2-2; TCRdb proposes TRBD2, but this gene call is untestable without DNA. CDR1 and CDR2 from the germline V gene are LGHNA and YSLEER. The CDR3 runs 17 residues. The CDR3 loop is CASSRKTSKGNTGELFF.

The rearrangement links TRBV7-9 to TRBJ1-4. Germline CDR1 and CDR2: SEHNR and FQNEAQ (reference sequence). The CDR3 runs 11 residues. CDR3 residues: CASSLGSLLFF.

The chain has TRBV5-5 and TRBJ2-3; the TRBD1 assignment by TCRdb is unverifiable without DNA. This CDR3 has 16 residues. The germline V gene has CDR1 SGHKS and CDR2 YYEKEE (reference sequence). CDR3 in amino acids: CASSLAPGQGSDTQYF.

The chain employs TRBV12-3 or TRBV12-4 and TRBJ1-2. The CDR3 runs to 14 residues. The CDR3 loop is CASSPGAENYGYTF.

The rearrangement joins TRBV5-5 to TRBJ2-1; TCRdb calls TRBD1, which cannot be checked without DNA. Germline values: CDR1 SGHKS, CDR2 YYEKEE (reference sequence). This CDR3 has 14 residues. This CDR3 is CASSSPLTGTGQFF.

The genes are TRBV20-1 and TRBJ1-2; TCRdb calls TRBD1, which cannot be checked without DNA. Looked up from germline, CDR1 is DFQATT and CDR2 is SNEGSKA (reference sequence). This CDR3 is 18 amino acids long. CDR3 sequence reads: CSARVRTGGWNIYYGYTF.

V usage is TRBV12-3 or TRBV12-4 and J usage is TRBJ2-3; without DNA, the TCRdb call of TRBD2 cannot be checked. CDR3 length: 19 amino acids. The CDR3 loop reads CASSAPTSGGTIYTDTQYF.

This chain links TRBV18 with TRBJ1-6. Per the germline V gene, CDR1 is KGHSH and CDR2 is LQKENI. This CDR3 has 12 residues. CDR3 loop: CASSLKPVPLHF.

J is TRBJ2-5 and V is TRBV5-1; the D call of TRBD2 rests on TCRdb alone, since no DNA is present to check it. The CDR3 sequence is 17 residues long. CDR1 SGHRS and CDR2 YFSETQ come from the germline V gene. The CDR3 region is CASSLVGRKGLQETQYF.

The V and J genes are TRBV28 and TRBJ1-6. Per germline, CDR1 MDHEN and CDR2 SYDVKM. The CDR3 covers 15 residues. The CDR3 loop reads CASSPPRPYFSPLHF.

The chain carries TRBV15 and TRBJ2-7; the D gene TCRdb calls, TRBD1, cannot be checked with no DNA. Germline loops: CDR1 LNHNV, CDR2 YYDKDF (reference sequence). This CDR3 is 16 amino acids long. CDR3: CATSPVVGFPPYEQYF.

The V gene is TRBV9, the J gene TRBJ2-6; the TCRdb call, TRBD1, lacks DNA for checking. Germline V CDR1 and CDR2: SGDLS, YYNGEE. The CDR3 spans 15 residues. Here the CDR3 reads CASSLAGNGANVLTF.